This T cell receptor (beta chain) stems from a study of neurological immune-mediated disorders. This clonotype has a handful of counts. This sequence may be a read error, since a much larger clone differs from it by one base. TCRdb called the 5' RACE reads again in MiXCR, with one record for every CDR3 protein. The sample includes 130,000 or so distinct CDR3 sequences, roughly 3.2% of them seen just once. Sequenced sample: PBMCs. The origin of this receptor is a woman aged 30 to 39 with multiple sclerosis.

The DNA for the CDR3 is TGTGCCAGCAGCGGAGTTGCCGGGGAGCTGTTTTTT. Translation: CASSGVAGELFF. The J gene is TRBJ2-2, the V gene TRBV12-3 or TRBV12-4; no clear D gene. The CDR3 covers 12 residues. Trimming took off 6 bases at V and 6 bases at J, with 8 bases between the two ends.